The rows below give T cell receptor beta chains drawn from one sample of a study of blood T cells in healthy people across ages. TCRdb ran MiXCR on the 5' RACE reads and lists one entry per CDR3 protein. Of 1.5 million to 2 million distinct CDR3 sequences listed, less than 50% are singletons. The sequencing input was blood. These receptors were obtained from a woman aged 40 to 49 in good health. The CDR3 runs from the conserved cysteine through the conserved F or W. The D gene is left open where the match is weak. Clone size is given for some rows only: seen once, a few or many times, or a class if the clone is expanded.

len	d_gene	j_gene	v_gene	abundance	CDR3aa	CDR3nt
15	TRBD2	TRBJ2-7	TRBV12-3/TRBV12-4	few	CASSSGLASGNEQYF	TGTGCCAGCAGTTCGGGACTAGCTTCGGGGAACGAGCAGTACTTC
13	.	TRBJ1-1	TRBV2	.	CASGDSMNTEAFF	TGTGCCAGCGGTGACAGCATGAACACTGAAGCTTTCTTT
17	.	TRBJ2-1	TRBV4-2	.	CASSQDVAGAERREQFF	TGTGCCAGCAGCCAAGACGTGGCAGGGGCTGAACGGCGGGAGCAGTTCTTC
15	.	TRBJ2-7	TRBV27	few	CASSLLSVGSYEQYF	TGTGCCAGCAGTTTATTGAGTGTCGGTTCCTACGAGCAGTACTTC
15	TRBD1	TRBJ2-1	TRBV28	.	CASSNRGQGASEQFF	TGTGCCAGCAGCAACAGGGGACAGGGGGCTAGTGAGCAGTTCTTC
14	.	TRBJ1-2	TRBV7-9	.	CASSFDTRGYGYTF	TGTGCCAGCAGCTTTGACACCCGTGGTTATGGCTACACCTTC
16	TRBD1	TRBJ2-4	TRBV29-1	.	CSVEARDRGVQNIQYF	TGCAGCGTTGAAGCCCGGGACAGGGGGGTCCAAAACATTCAGTACTTC
15	.	TRBJ2-5	TRBV7-3	.	CASSSAPSPQETQYF	TGTGCCAGCAGCTCCGCCCCTTCGCCCCAAGAGACCCAGTACTTC
15	TRBD2	TRBJ2-3	TRBV29-1	.	CSVPTSGGYTDTQYF	TGCAGCGTTCCGACTAGCGGGGGGTACACAGATACGCAGTATTTT
17	.	TRBJ1-2	TRBV6-6	.	CASSYRGPRDAAYGYTF	TGTGCCAGCAGTTACAGGGGTCCGAGGGACGCAGCCTATGGCTACACCTTC
15	.	TRBJ2-7	TRBV6-2/TRBV6-3	.	CASKARDTLSYEQYF	TGTGCCAGCAAAGCCCGGGACACCCTTTCCTACGAGCAGTACTTC
17	TRBD1	TRBJ2-5	TRBV29-1	few	CSVDRQGRTGDGETQYF	TGCAGCGTTGACCGCCAGGGGCGAACAGGGGACGGAGAGACCCAGTACTTC
14	TRBD2	TRBJ2-1	TRBV11-2	few	CASSLDPGGDEQFF	TGTGCCAGCAGCTTGGACCCCGGGGGGGACGAGCAGTTCTTC
13	.	TRBJ1-2	TRBV10-3	few	CAITSGQREHYTF	TGTGCCATCACTTCGGGACAAAGAGAGCACTACACCTTC
13	.	TRBJ2-1	TRBV20-1	.	CSASVGGNNEQFF	TGCAGTGCCAGTGTCGGGGGAAACAATGAGCAGTTCTTC
14	.	TRBJ2-1	TRBV7-9	.	CASSSGAARDEQFF	TGTGCCAGCAGCTCGGGGGCGGCTAGGGATGAGCAGTTCTTC
14	.	TRBJ2-7	TRBV3-1	few	CASSRKGDLYEQYF	TGTGCCAGCAGCCGGAAGGGGGACCTCTACGAGCAGTACTTC
12	.	TRBJ1-1	TRBV7-9	once	CASNYLNTEAFF	TGTGCCAGCAACTATTTGAACACTGAAGCTTTCTTT
13	.	TRBJ2-5	TRBV10-3	.	CANGRGDGETQYF	TGTGCCAATGGACGGGGCGACGGAGAGACCCAGTACTTC
17	.	TRBJ2-4	TRBV6-2/TRBV6-3	.	CASSLRTGTLAKNIQYF	TGTGCCAGCAGTTTAAGGACGGGAACTCTAGCCAAAAACATTCAGTACTTC
15	.	TRBJ2-7	TRBV20-1	many	CSARIVNRGLYEQYF	TGCAGTGCTAGGATAGTCAACAGGGGACTCTACGAGCAGTACTTC
17	.	TRBJ2-1	TRBV3-1	few	CASSQDLWGGAYNEQFF	TGTGCCAGCAGCCAGGATTTGTGGGGGGGGGCATACAATGAGCAGTTCTTC
13	.	TRBJ2-1	TRBV24-1	.	CATSDLQRAGQFF	TGTGCCACCAGTGATTTGCAGCGGGCAGGGCAGTTCTTC
12	.	TRBJ2-3	TRBV14	.	CASSHDWTKQYF	TGTGCCAGCAGCCATGACTGGACGAAGCAGTATTTT
14	TRBD1	TRBJ1-2	TRBV5-1	.	CASSLGTVNHGYTF	TGCGCCAGCAGCTTAGGGACAGTAAACCATGGCTACACCTTC
14	.	TRBJ1-2	TRBV7-9	few	CASSLETPNYGYTF	TGTGCCAGCAGCTTAGAGACGCCTAACTATGGCTACACCTTC
13	.	TRBJ1-1	TRBV27	.	CASSLGPGTEAFF	TGTGCCAGCAGTTTAGGGCCGGGTACTGAAGCTTTCTTT
15	.	TRBJ2-2	TRBV29-1	once	CSATTSGINTGELFF	TGCAGCGCTACGACTAGTGGAATAAACACCGGGGAGCTGTTTTTT
13	TRBD1	TRBJ2-5	TRBV28	.	CASEGGKRETQYF	TGTGCCAGCGAAGGGGGCAAAAGGGAGACCCAGTACTTC
14	.	TRBJ2-5	TRBV28	.	CASSFRTAKETQYF	TGTGCCAGCAGTTTTAGGACGGCTAAAGAGACCCAGTACTTC
14	TRBD1	TRBJ1-5	TRBV5-5	few	CASSSQGADQPQHF	TGTGCCAGCAGCTCACAGGGGGCTGATCAGCCCCAGCATTTT
14	.	TRBJ2-7	TRBV4-3	few	CASSQDPTGDEQYF	TGCGCCAGCAGCCAAGATCCGACAGGAGACGAGCAGTACTTC